This TCR beta chain was recorded in a study of T cells in Graves' hyperthyroidism and ophthalmopathy. Study-wide results and limits: The model anticipated ophthalmopathy a median around six months pre-onset.

The V and J ends lost 6 bases and 2 bases, in that order; junction bases with no gene match: 6. This CDR3 has 14 residues. Germline loops: CDR1 SGHVS, CDR2 FQNEAQ. The sample holds many counts of this clonotype. As yet, its antigen is unknown. Amplification yielded TCR beta CDR3 regions, with RNA transcripts as the source. When the TCR CDR3 underwent first-round RT-PCR, the HTBI primer set was used. MiXCR was run by TCRdb on the multiplex PCR reads, yielding one entry per CDR3 protein. Among roughly 640,000 distinct CDR3 sequences, more than 15% were seen once, and the ten largest hold about 3.5%. The sequence was collected from a woman aged 40 to 50 with Graves' ophthalmopathy. Sequenced input: blood. The chain has TRBV7-8 and TRBJ1-1, with 7 bases that match TRBD1. The CDR3 region is CASRSTGVNTEAFF. As DNA, the CDR3 is TGTGCCAGCAGGTCCACAGGGGTTAACACTGAAGCTTTCTTT.